The present T cell receptor beta chain was sequenced within a study of T cell repertoires in cytomegalovirus infection. About the study: HLA-B-restricted CMV epitopes that are well studied were used alongside recently identified HLA-C-restricted ones.

MiXCR was run by TCRdb on the reads, yielding one entry per CDR3 protein. The sample holds 110,000 to 150,000 distinct CDR3 sequences, about 31% seen once. In the case of this clonotype: Its matching antigen is unknown.

CDR3 length equals 16 residues. Germline trimming cut 6 bases from V and 1 base from J; bases unmatched to any gene: 10. CDR1 and CDR2 (germline): LGHDT, YNNKEL (reference sequence). The sequence derives from a human donor in good health (CMV status not recorded). Some clones in this sample may be carry-over from other donors' samples. This chain joins TRBV3-1 and TRBJ2-3, with 7 nucleotides matching TRBD2. The sample in question was CD8+ T cells from cultured PBMCs, obtained from culture after CMV antigen stimulation. CDR3 bases: TGTGCCAGCAGTCCCAGTTGGGGGGGGGGCACAGATACGCAGTATTTT. It translates to CASSPSWGGGTDTQYF.